One sample yielded the 18 T cell receptor beta chains listed below, sequenced in a study of cytomegalovirus exposure and HLA in healthy donors. PCR involved 60 Vbeta and 13 Jbeta primers. The protocol was immunoSEQ multiplex PCR, while the TCRdb copy is restricted to in-frame clones and leaves out a portion. The data show around 99,000 clones, with roughly 70% seen just once and approximately 5.4% held by the top ten. The sequenced sample was PBMCs. These receptors were obtained from a woman in her seventies in good health and CMV-seropositive.

This clone was observed a single time. This CDR3 reads CASSQATGSGYEQYF. In DNA form, the CDR3 reads TGCGCCAGCAGCCAGGCAACAGGGTCGGGCTACGAGCAGTACTTC. The rearrangement uses TRBV4-1 and TRBJ2-7, with D possibly TRBD1 on 6 matching bases. The V gene's germline CDR1 is MGHRA and CDR2 YSYEKL. V was shortened by 3 bases and J by 3 bases, with 15 bases between the two germline ends. The CDR3 covers 15 residues.

The gene calls are TRBV10-3 and TRBJ1-2, with D possibly being TRBD1 (6 bases). The CDR3 totals 12 residues. The V end lost 4 bases, the J end lost 4 bases, and 7 bases lay between the germline ends. Germline V CDR1 and CDR2: ENHRY, SYGVKD. The CDR3 is CAISGTAYGYTF. The CDR3 bases are TGTGCCATCAGTGGGACAGCCTATGGCTACACCTTC.

The chain is built from TRBV7-9 and TRBJ2-7; 15 bases line up with TRBD2. CDR1 and CDR2 (germline): SEHNR, FQNEAQ (reference sequence). The CDR3 sequence is 18 residues long. V gave up 1 base and J gave up 5 bases; unmatched junction bases: 9. This CDR3 is CASSLVRTSGGAKDEQYF. In nucleotides, the CDR3 is TGTGCCAGCAGCTTAGTGCGGACTAGCGGGGGGGCCAAAGACGAGCAGTACTTC.

CDR3: CSSKQGAGNTEAFF. The CDR3 DNA sequence: TGCAGCTCTAAACAGGGGGCTGGGAACACTGAAGCTTTCTTT. This sequence joins TRBV29-1 and TRBJ1-1, with 9 bases identical to TRBD1. In germline, CDR1 is SQVTM, CDR2 ANQGSEA. The CDR3 contains 14 residues. V lost 8 bases and J lost 1; bases outside the gene matches: 8. Looking up the rest from reference TRBV29-1 and TRBJ1-1 gives the full variable domain: SAVISQKPSRDICQRGTSLTIQCQVDSQVTMMFWYRQQPGQSLTLIATANQGSEATYESGFVIDKFPISRPNLTFSTLTVSNMSPEDSSIYLCSSKQGAGNTEAFFGQGTRLTVV.

The rearrangement uses TRBV4-2 and TRBJ2-7; 9 bases line up with TRBD1. The length of the CDR3 is 15 residues. Per the germline V gene, CDR1 is LGHNA and CDR2 is YNFKEQ. The junction had 7 bases not matched to a gene; V was cut back by 3 bases and J by 4 bases. As DNA, the CDR3 is TGTGCCAGCAGCCATCCCGGACAGGGGACTTACGAGCAGTACTTC. It encodes CASSHPGQGTYEQYF.

The chain carries TRBV7-9 and TRBJ2-5; a possible D gene is TRBD1 (5 bases). The CDR3 runs to 14 residues. Germline assignment: CDR1 SEHNR and CDR2 FQNEAQ (reference sequence). The ends were cut back, 7 bases at V and 3 bases at J, with 15 bases in the middle. The CDR3 region is CASTDKTYKETQYF. The CDR3 nucleotides read TGTGCCAGCACGGACAAGACCTACAAAGAGACCCAGTACTTC.

The chain carries TRBV2 and TRBJ2-5; 15 nucleotides align to TRBD2. Germline V gene data show CDR1 as SNHLY and CDR2 as FYNNEI. With V trimmed by 4 bases and J by 4 bases, 1 base remained unmatched. CDR3 size: 15 residues. Here the CDR3 reads CASSGTSGGGETQYF. DNA of the CDR3: TGTGCCAGCAGTGGGACTAGCGGGGGGGGAGAGACCCAGTACTTC.

The rearrangement links TRBV19 to TRBJ1-6, with 7 bases lining up with TRBD1. In germline, CDR1 is LNHDA, CDR2 SQIVND (reference sequence). Trimming cost V 5 bases and J 7 bases; bases outside gene matches: 5. The CDR3 runs 14 residues. The CDR3 coding sequence is TGTGCCAGTAGTGAACAGGGGTACAATTCACCCCTCCACTTT. Encoded protein: CASSEQGYNSPLHF.

This clone appeared once. This rearrangement joins TRBV5-1 to TRBJ2-2, with 8 bases matching TRBD1. CDR1 SGHRS and CDR2 YFSETQ come from the germline V gene. The V and J ends lost 7 bases and 3 bases, in that order; junction bases with no gene match: 5. This CDR3 has 14 amino acids. DNA of the CDR3: TGCGCCAGCTTCGGACAGGGCGACACCGGGGAGCTGTTTTTT. Translating it yields CASFGQGDTGELFF.

This chain's CDR3 is CASEGTVTYEQYF. The CDR3 region has the DNA TGTGCCAGCGAAGGGACAGTCACCTACGAGCAGTACTTC. The J gene is TRBJ2-7, the V gene TRBV2; 7 bases line up with TRBD1. Germline V lookup: CDR1 SNHLY, CDR2 FYNNEI. This CDR3 region has 13 residues. With V trimmed by 8 bases and J by 2 bases, 6 bases remained unmatched.

The rearrangement joins TRBV6-5 to TRBJ2-1; 8 nucleotides line up with TRBD1. The V and J ends lost 5 bases and 6 bases, in that order; junction bases with no gene match: 9. This CDR3 region has 15 residues. The V gene's germline CDR1 is MNHEY and CDR2 SVGAGI. CDR3 sequence (DNA): TGTGCCAGCAGTACATCCGGACAGGGAGGCAATGAGCAGTTCTTC. Translating gives CASSTSGQGGNEQFF.

The CDR3, as DNA: TGTGCCAGCACTCCCGGGGGGGCGGGTGCAGATACGCAGTATTTT. Translating gives CASTPGGAGADTQYF. V and J are TRBV6-5 and TRBJ2-3; 8 bases agree with TRBD2. The germline CDR1 and CDR2 sequences are MNHEY and SVGAGI. This CDR3 has 15 residues. Germline trimming cut 7 bases from V and 4 bases from J; bases unmatched to any gene: 10.

The chain is built from TRBV9 and TRBJ2-5, with D perhaps TRBD2 (5 bases). Germline-derived CDR1 and CDR2 are SGDLS and YYNGEE. The V end was cut by 0 bases, the J end by 5 bases, with 11 bases between. This CDR3 is built from 14 residues. CDR3 loop: CASSVGVGGETQYF. CDR3 DNA: TGTGCCAGCAGCGTAGGAGTGGGCGGGGAGACCCAGTACTTC.

This sequence joins TRBV7-2 and TRBJ1-2, with 10 positions matching TRBD1. The germline V gene encodes CDR1 SGHTA and CDR2 FQGNSA. J was trimmed by 7 bases and V by 5 bases; bases with no gene match: 7. The CDR3 runs to 14 residues. The CDR3 DNA sequence: TGTGCCAGCAGCCCCTTGGGACAGGGGCTTGGCTACACCTTC. It specifies CASSPLGQGLGYTF.

The chain uses TRBV27 and TRBJ2-5; TRBD1 is a possible D gene (5 bases). The germline gives CDR1 MNHEY, CDR2 SMNVEV (reference sequence). The CDR3 contains 15 residues. The V gene lost 0 bases and the J gene lost 2 bases, with 10 bases spanning the gap. The CDR3 DNA sequence: TGTGCCAGCAGTTTATCGATAAGGGGTCAAGAGACCCAGTACTTC. This encodes CASSLSIRGQETQYF.

The chain is built from TRBV6-8 and TRBJ2-1, with D maybe TRBD2 (6 bases). Trimming cost V 5 bases and J 2 bases, with 19 bases left between them. The CDR3 runs to 17 residues. CDR1 and CDR2 from the germline V gene are MNHGY and SAAAGT. Written as DNA, the CDR3 is TGTGCCAGCAGTACCTACCCCCTAGCGAAGACCTACAATGAGCAGTTCTTC. Translating it yields CASSTYPLAKTYNEQFF.

The gene calls are TRBV18 and TRBJ2-5; D is ambiguous. The V gene's germline CDR1 is KGHSH and CDR2 LQKENI. The CDR3 has 12 residues. V was clipped by 3 bases and J by 5 bases, with 7 bases between them. The chain's CDR3 is CASSPTRETQYF. The CDR3 DNA reads as TGTGCCAGCTCACCGACTCGCGAGACCCAGTACTTC.

Details on this clone: Compared with germline, one end of the junction differs, possibly owing to a read error. The V and J genes are TRBV7-7 and TRBJ1-1; D is uncertain. The length of the CDR3 is 13 residues. Germline V gene data show CDR1 as SSHAT and CDR2 as FNYEAQ (reference sequence). The DNA for the CDR3 is TGTGCTAGCAGCTTTCGACAGAACACTGAAGCTTTCTTT. Translation gives CASSFRQNTEAFF. The variable domain in full, completed from reference TRBV7-7 and TRBJ1-1, reads GAGVSQSPRYKVTKRGQDVTLRCDPISSHATLYWYQQALGQGPEFLTYFNYEAQPDKSGLPSDRFSAERPEGSISTLTIQRTEQRDSAMYRCASSFRQNTEAFFGQGTRLTVV.